These T cell receptor beta chains were read from a single sample in a study of cytomegalovirus exposure and HLA in healthy donors. This table comes from immunoSEQ multiplex PCR, and its TCRdb copy is limited to in-frame clones, with some not included. The sample consists of around 210,000 clones, roughly 85% of them appearing once. Sequences were obtained from PBMCs. All receptors derive from a girl aged 2 to 9 in good health and CMV-seronegative. The CDR3 runs from the conserved cysteine through the conserved F or W. Clone size is shown for a subset of rows, as once, few, many or a class of expanded clone.

J gene,clone size,V gene,CDR3 protein
TRBJ2-2,NA,TRBV30,CAWGRGVSGELFF
TRBJ1-5,NA,TRBV6-5,CASRTTGSHNQPQHF
TRBJ2-3,NA,TRBV6-1,CASRGASTDTQYF
TRBJ1-6,NA,TRBV10-1,CASSEVVNSPLHF
TRBJ2-3,NA,TRBV7-6,CASSLAGLAGRDTQYF
TRBJ1-5,few,TRBV11-2,CASSFGSNQPQHF
TRBJ2-6,NA,TRBV15,CATSRQAGGANVLTF
TRBJ1-1,NA,TRBV19,CASSIETGTEAFF
TRBJ2-3,NA,TRBV7-2,CASSFGRRDRGADTQYF
TRBJ1-3,NA,TRBV7-8,CASSPAAAGGNTIYF
TRBJ2-5,NA,TRBV7-9,CASSPSGSGYRETQYF
TRBJ2-1,few,TRBV5-4,CASSLGGSGNEQFF
TRBJ1-1,NA,TRBV19,CASKKGAMNTEAFF
TRBJ1-5,NA,TRBV18,CASSPGQAEGPQHF
TRBJ2-2,NA,TRBV2,CASTPGLAGGSDTGELFF
TRBJ1-2,NA,TRBV27,CASSSTGGLGYTF
TRBJ1-4,NA,TRBV6-6,CASSYPGTGKRLFF
TRBJ2-3,NA,TRBV18,CASSPGTKLAITDTQYF
TRBJ1-2,few,TRBV1,CTSSQDPAVYGYTF
TRBJ2-7,NA,TRBV6-5,CASSAGVGGNEQYF
TRBJ2-6,NA,TRBV23-1,CAGPGQTLSGANVLTF
TRBJ1-5,NA,TRBV2,CASSLDGDSNQPQHF
TRBJ2-7,once,TRBV7-9,CSSSLGLAGIHEQYF
TRBJ2-7,once,TRBV13,CASRPTPRDSLVYEQYF
TRBJ2-5,NA,TRBV18,CASSPLEKETQYF
TRBJ2-7,NA,TRBV11-2,CASSSIHEQYF
TRBJ2-3,NA,TRBV19,CASSMGRGATDTQYF
TRBJ2-3,NA,TRBV5-1,CASSLAAGLKDTQYF
TRBJ1-1,NA,TRBV5-4,CASSVLSDTEAFF
TRBJ2-2,NA,TRBV4-2,CASSHGGGRTGELFF
TRBJ1-2,once,TRBV10-2,CASSVGTGGDGYTF
TRBJ2-1,NA,TRBV19,CASTPGLAYNEQFF
TRBJ1-6,NA,TRBV6-5,CASSYSFIQGISPLHF
TRBJ2-3,NA,TRBV7-3,CASSLLAGGGTDTQYF
TRBJ1-5,NA,TRBV7-2,CASSPDRGPNRPQHF
TRBJ1-1,few,TRBV6-1,CASSEHMNTEAFF
TRBJ2-1,NA,TRBV5-6,CASNPMPSYNEQFF
TRBJ2-1,once,TRBV6-5,CASSIQGAGYNEQFF
TRBJ1-2,NA,TRBV25-1,CASSEYDSSGQNYGYTF
TRBJ2-7,NA,TRBV10-3,CAISGRMGATSGAFEQYF
TRBJ2-1,NA,TRBV2,CASSGSDNEQFF